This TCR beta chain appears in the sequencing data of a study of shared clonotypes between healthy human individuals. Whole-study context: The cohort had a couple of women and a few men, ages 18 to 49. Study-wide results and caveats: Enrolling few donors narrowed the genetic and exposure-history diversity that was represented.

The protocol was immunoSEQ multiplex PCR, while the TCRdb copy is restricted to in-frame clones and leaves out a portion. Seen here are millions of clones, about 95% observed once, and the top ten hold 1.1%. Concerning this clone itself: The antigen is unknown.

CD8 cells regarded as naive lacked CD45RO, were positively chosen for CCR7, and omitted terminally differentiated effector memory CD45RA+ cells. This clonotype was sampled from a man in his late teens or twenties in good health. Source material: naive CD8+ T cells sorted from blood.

CDR3 sequence reads: CASSFDGGTSTDTQYF. CDR3 DNA: TGTGCCAGCAGCTTCGACGGGGGGACTAGCACAGATACGCAGTATTTT. The chain employs TRBV5-6 and TRBJ2-3, with 7 nucleotides matching TRBD2. The germline CDR1 and CDR2 sequences are SGHDT and YYEEEE. V dropped 2 bases and J dropped 0; count of bases not matched to a gene: 6. The CDR3 runs to 16 residues.